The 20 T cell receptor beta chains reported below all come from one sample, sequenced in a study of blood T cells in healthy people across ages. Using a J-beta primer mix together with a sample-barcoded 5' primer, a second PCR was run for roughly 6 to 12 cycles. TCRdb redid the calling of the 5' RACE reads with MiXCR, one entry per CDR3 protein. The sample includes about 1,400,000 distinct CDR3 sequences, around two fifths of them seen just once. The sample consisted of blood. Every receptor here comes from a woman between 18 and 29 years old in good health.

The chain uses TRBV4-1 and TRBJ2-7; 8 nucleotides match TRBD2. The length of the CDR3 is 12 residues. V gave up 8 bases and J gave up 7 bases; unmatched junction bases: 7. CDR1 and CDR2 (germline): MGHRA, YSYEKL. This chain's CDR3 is CASGTSGNEQYF. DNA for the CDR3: TGCGCCAGCGGAACTAGCGGCAATGAGCAGTACTTC.

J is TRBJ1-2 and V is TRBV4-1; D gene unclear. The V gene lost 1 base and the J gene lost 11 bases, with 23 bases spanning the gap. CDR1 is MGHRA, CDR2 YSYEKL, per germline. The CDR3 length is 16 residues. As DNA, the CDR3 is TGCGCCAGCAGCCAAGGGATTGGAGCAGGCCGGGTGGGGTACACCTTC. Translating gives CASSQGIGAGRVGYTF.

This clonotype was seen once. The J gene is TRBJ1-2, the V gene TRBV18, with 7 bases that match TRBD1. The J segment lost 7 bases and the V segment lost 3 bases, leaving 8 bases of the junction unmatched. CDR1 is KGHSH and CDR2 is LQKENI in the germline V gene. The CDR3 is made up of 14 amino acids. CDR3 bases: TGTGCCAGCTCACCCACGACAGGGACTTGTGGCTACACCTTC. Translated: CASSPTTGTCGYTF.

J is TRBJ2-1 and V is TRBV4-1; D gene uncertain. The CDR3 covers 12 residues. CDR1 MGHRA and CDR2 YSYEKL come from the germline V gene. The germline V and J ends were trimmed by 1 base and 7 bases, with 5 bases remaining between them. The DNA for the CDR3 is TGCGCCAGCAGCCAAGGTATGAATGAGCAGTTCTTC. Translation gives CASSQGMNEQFF.

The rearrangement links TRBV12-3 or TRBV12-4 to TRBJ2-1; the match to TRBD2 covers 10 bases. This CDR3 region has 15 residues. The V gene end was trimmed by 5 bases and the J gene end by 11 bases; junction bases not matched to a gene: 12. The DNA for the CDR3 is TGTGCCAGCAGTCCGGAACTAGCGGGGATAGTGAAGCAGTTCTTC. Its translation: CASSPELAGIVKQFF.

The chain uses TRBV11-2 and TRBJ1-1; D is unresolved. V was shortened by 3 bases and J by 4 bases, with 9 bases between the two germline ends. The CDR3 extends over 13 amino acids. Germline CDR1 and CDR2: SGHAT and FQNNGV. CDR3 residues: CASSLSPTTEAFF. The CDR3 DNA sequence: TGTGCCAGCAGCTTGAGTCCCACCACTGAAGCTTTCTTT.

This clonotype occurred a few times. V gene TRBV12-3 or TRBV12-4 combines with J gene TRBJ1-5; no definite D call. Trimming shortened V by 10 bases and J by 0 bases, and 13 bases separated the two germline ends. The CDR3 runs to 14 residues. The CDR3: CATPERASNQPQHF. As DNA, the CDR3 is TGTGCCACCCCTGAGAGGGCTAGCAATCAGCCCCAGCATTTT.

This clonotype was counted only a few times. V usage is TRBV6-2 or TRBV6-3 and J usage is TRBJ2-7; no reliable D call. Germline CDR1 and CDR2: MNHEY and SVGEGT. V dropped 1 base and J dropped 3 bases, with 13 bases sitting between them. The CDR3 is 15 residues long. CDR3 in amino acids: CASSYFLRDIYEQYF. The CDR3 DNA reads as TGTGCCAGCAGTTACTTCCTGCGAGACATCTACGAGCAGTACTTC.

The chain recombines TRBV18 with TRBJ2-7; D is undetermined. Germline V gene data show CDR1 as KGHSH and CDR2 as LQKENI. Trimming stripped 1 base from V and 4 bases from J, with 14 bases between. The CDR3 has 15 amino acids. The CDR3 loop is CASSPQPSSPYEQYF. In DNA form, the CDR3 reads TGTGCCAGCTCACCACAGCCCTCGTCCCCTTACGAGCAGTACTTC.

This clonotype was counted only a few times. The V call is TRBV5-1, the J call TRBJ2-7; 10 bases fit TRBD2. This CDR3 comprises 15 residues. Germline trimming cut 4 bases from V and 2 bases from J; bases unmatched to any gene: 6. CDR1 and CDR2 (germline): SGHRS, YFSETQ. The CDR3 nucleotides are TGCGCCAGCAGCGCGGGGACTAGCGCTGCCTACGAGCAGTACTTC. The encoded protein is CASSAGTSAAYEQYF.

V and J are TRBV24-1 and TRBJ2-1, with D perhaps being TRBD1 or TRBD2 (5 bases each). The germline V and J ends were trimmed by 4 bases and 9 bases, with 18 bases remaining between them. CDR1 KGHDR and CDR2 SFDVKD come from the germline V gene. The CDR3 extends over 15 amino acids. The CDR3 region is CATSDLRDPGGEQFF. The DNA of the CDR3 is TGTGCCACCAGTGACCTTAGGGACCCAGGCGGTGAGCAGTTCTTC.

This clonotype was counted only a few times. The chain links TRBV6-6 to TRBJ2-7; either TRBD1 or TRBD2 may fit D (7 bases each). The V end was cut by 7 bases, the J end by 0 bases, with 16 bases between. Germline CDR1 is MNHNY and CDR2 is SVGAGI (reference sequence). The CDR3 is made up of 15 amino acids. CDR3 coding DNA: TGTGCCAGCACCAGGGGGGGTATTGCCTCCTACGAGCAGTACTTC. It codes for CASTRGGIASYEQYF.

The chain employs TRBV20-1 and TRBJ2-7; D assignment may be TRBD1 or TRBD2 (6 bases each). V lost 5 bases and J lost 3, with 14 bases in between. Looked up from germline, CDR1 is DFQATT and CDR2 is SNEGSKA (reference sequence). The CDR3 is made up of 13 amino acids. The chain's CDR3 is CSAPRGRGYEQYF. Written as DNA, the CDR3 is TGCAGTGCTCCGCGGGGCAGGGGCTACGAGCAGTACTTC.

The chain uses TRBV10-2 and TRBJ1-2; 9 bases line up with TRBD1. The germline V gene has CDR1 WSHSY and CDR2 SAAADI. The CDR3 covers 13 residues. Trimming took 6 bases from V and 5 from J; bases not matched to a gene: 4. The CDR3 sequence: CASRSGQGYGYTF. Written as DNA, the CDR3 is TGCGCCAGCAGATCCGGACAGGGGTATGGCTACACCTTC.

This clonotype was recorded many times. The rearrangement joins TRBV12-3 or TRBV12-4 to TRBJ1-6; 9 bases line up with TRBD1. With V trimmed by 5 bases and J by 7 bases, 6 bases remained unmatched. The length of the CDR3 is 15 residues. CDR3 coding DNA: TGTGCCAGCAGTCCAGACAGGGGGACGAATTCACCCCTCCACTTT. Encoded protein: CASSPDRGTNSPLHF.

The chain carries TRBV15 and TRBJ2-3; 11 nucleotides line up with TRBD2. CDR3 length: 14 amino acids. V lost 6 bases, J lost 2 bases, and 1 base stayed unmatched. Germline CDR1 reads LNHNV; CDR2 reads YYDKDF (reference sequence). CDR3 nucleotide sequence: TGTGCCACCAGGGGACTAGCGGCCACAGATACGCAGTATTTT. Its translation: CATRGLAATDTQYF.

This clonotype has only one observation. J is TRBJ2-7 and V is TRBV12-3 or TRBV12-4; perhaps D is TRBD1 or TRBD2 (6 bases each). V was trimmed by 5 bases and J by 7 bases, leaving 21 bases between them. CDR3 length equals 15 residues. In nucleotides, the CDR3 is TGTGCCAGCAGTACGGGGACAACCTCTGGGAGGGAGCAGTACTTC. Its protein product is CASSTGTTSGREQYF.

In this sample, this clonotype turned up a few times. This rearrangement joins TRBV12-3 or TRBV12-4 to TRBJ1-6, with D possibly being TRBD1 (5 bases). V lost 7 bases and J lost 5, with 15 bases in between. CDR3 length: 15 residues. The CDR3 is CASTGAGGDNSPLHF. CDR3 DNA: TGTGCCAGCACTGGGGCCGGGGGTGATAATTCACCCCTCCACTTT.

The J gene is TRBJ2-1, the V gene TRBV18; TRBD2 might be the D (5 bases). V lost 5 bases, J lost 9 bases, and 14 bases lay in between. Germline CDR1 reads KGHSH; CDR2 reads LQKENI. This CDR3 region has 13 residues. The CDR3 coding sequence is TGTGCCAGCTCAGACACTAGGGATCGTGAGCAGTTCTTC. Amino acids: CASSDTRDREQFF.

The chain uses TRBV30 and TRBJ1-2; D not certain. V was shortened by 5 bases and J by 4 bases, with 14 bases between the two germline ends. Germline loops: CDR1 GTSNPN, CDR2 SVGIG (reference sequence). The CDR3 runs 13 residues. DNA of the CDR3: TGTGCCTGGCAGGAACAAGGGCCCTATGGCTACACCTTC. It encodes CAWQEQGPYGYTF.